This entry features one TCR beta chain sequence. Its antigen is undetermined. Other nucleotide sequences in the sample specify the same CDR3. The sample is drawn from a study of shared clonotypes between healthy human individuals. Study-level findings and limits: Only blood was sampled, and tissue TCR repertoires likely differ from blood ones.

This CDR3 is 15 amino acids long. J was trimmed by 0 bases and V by 0 bases; bases with no gene match: 2. Per the germline V gene, CDR1 is SGDLS and CDR2 is YYNGEE. The method was immunoSEQ multiplex PCR; TCRdb's version includes in-frame clones alone and lacks a portion of them. This table holds 2 million or so clones, approximately 95% found once. Naive CD8 cells lacked CD45RO and underwent positive selection for CCR7, leaving out terminally differentiated effector memory CD45RA+ cells. The chain joins TRBV9 to TRBJ2-5, with 7 bases matching TRBD1. The sequenced sample was naive CD8+ T cells sorted from blood. The sequence was obtained from a man aged 18 to 35 in good health. CDR3 in amino acids: CASSVGGQDQETQYF. In DNA, the CDR3 is TGTGCCAGCAGCGTAGGCGGACAGGACCAAGAGACCCAGTACTTC.